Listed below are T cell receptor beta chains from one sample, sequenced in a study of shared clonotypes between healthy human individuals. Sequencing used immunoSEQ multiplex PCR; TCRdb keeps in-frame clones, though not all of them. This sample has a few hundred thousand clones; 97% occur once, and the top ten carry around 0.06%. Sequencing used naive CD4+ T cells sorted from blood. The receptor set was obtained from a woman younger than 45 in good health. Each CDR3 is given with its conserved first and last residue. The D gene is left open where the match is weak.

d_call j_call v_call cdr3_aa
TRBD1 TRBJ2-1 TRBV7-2 CASSHSRDRIYEQFF
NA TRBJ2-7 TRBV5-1 CASSLVAYGPYEQYF
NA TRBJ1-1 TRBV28 CASTGAAGRAFF
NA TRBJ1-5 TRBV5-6 CASSLGGARNQPQHF
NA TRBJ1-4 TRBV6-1 CASSEANRLGDEKLFF
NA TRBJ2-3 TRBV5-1 CASSLNLGDTQYF
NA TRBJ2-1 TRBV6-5 CASSKGLRDYNEQFF
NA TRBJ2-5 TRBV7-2 CASSSIQGREQYF
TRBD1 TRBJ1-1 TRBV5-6 CASSLLDRVKTEAFF
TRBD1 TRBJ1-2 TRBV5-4 CASRPGQGYGYTF
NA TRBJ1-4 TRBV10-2 CASSEPGRGKGEKLFF
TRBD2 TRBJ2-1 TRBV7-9 CASRAGLAGGSSYNEQFF
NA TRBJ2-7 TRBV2 CASSGQNYEQYF
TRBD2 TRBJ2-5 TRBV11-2 CASSLSGRRETQYF
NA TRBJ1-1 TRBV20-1 CSASRATEAFF
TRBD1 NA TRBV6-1 CASRGTGQTYEQYF
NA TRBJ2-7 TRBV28 CASKLAGLSYEQYF
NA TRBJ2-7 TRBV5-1 CASSWNSGDYEQYF
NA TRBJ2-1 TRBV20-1 CSARGEIF
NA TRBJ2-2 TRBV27 CASRPQGATGELFF
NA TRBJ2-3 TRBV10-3 CAIAEGVWDTQYF
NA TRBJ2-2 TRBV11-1 CASSLGNGELFF
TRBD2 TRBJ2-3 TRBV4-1 CASSHGLAGSSTDTQYF
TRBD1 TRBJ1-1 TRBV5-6 CASSSDRGTEAFF
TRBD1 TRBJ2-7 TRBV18 CASSSTRDSPYEQYF
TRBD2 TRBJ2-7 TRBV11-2 CATRTSGKNEQYF
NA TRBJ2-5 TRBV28 CASSVLETQYF
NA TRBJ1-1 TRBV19 CASSTGRSTEAFF
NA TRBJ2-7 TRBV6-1 CASGVSYEQYF
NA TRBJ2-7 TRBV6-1 CATSVRGYDYEQYF
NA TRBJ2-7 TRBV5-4 CASSVLSLEQYF
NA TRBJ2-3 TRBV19 CATSGLVTDTQYF
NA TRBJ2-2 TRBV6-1 CASSDGLKNTGELFF
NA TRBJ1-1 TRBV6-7 CASRGQEEAPAEAFF
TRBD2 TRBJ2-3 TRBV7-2 CASSLRGGSRGSDTQYF
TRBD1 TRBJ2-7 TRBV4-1 CASSQHSIGQGVYEQYF
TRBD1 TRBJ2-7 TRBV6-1 CASISGTGREQYF
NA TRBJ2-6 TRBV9 CASSVAGGGGANVLTF
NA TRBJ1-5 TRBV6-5 CASCQTHNQPQHF
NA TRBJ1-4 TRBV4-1 CASSQDRSGTGREKLFF
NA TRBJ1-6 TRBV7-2 CASSLDEDSPLHF
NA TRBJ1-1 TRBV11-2 CASSLDRWNTEAFF
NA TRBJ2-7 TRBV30 CAWSPRGGMIYEQYF
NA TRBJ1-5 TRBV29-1 CSVADANQPQHF
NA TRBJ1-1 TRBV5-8 CASSLRGSYMNTEAFF
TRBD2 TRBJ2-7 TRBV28 CASTPGGRVFEQYF
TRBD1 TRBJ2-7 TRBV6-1 CASSKGGQGVTYEQYF
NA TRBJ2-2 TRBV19 CASSIWGDTGELFF
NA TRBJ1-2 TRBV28 CASTGAGVNYGYTF
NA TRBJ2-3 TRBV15 CATSVELLKHTDTQYF
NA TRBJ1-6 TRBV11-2 CASSPPRTYNSPLHF
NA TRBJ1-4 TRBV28 CASTSRWGVTNEKLFF
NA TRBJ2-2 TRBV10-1 CASSFETGELFF